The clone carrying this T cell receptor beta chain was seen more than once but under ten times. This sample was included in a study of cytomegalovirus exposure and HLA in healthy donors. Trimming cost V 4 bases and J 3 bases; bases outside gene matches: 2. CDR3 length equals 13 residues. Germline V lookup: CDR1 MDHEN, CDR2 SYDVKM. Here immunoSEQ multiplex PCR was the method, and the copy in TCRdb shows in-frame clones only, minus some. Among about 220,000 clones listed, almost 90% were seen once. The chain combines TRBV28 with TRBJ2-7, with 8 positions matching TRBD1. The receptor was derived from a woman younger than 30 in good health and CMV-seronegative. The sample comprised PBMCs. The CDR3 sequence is CASSSGGNYEQYF. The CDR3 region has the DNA TGTGCCAGCAGTTCAGGGGGCAACTACGAGCAGTACTTC.